Presented here are 31 T cell receptor beta chains from one specimen sequenced in a study of identical twins. Using its own MiXCR run on the 5' RACE reads, TCRdb lists one record per CDR3 protein. The repertoire holds 1.5 million to 2 million distinct CDR3 sequences, with 25% to 35% as singletons. Sequences were obtained from cord blood. The receptors derive from a newborn girl in good health.

The CDR3 protein is CASSSKGGGTQYF. In DNA form, the CDR3 reads TGTGCCAGCAGTAGTAAGGGAGGAGGTACGCAGTATTTT. V and J are TRBV2 and TRBJ2-3; tentatively, D is TRBD2 (6 bases). Germline V gives CDR1 SNHLY, CDR2 FYNNEI. This CDR3 is built from 13 residues. V was shortened by 5 bases and J by 8 bases, with 14 bases between the two germline ends.

This chain links TRBV10-3 with TRBJ2-6; the match to TRBD1 covers 9 bases. The ends lost 4 bases at V and 0 bases at J; junction bases unmatched: 13. Germline lookup yields CDR1 ENHRY and CDR2 SYGVKD. This CDR3 contains 20 residues. This CDR3 is CAISVLPPGQGLSGANVLTF. The CDR3 DNA sequence: TGTGCCATCAGTGTACTTCCACCGGGACAGGGTCTCTCTGGGGCCAACGTCCTGACTTTC.

This clonotype was detected a few times. The chain recombines TRBV6-5 with TRBJ2-7, with 9 bases that match TRBD1. The CDR3 has 15 residues. V lost 1 base and J lost 4; bases outside the gene matches: 5. In germline, CDR1 is MNHEY, CDR2 SVGAGI. CDR3 sequence reads: CASSYLVDRGYEQYF. Written as DNA, the CDR3 is TGTGCCAGCAGTTACTTGGTGGACAGGGGTTACGAGCAGTACTTC.

This chain connects TRBV7-9 to TRBJ2-1; D remains ambiguous. The CDR3 is made up of 14 amino acids. V lost 6 bases, J lost 9 bases, and 18 bases lay in between. The V gene's germline CDR1 is SEHNR and CDR2 FQNEAQ (reference sequence). The CDR3 region is CASSPLVGSAEQFF. DNA for the CDR3: TGTGCCAGCAGTCCCTTGGTCGGGTCGGCTGAGCAGTTCTTC.

In this sample, this clonotype turned up many times. The chain carries TRBV7-9 and TRBJ2-7, with D perhaps TRBD1 (6 bases). V was clipped by 7 bases and J by 4 bases, with 14 bases between them. The CDR3 has 13 residues. Germline lookup yields CDR1 SEHNR and CDR2 FQNEAQ (reference sequence). The CDR3 DNA reads as TGTGCCAGCAATTCGGAACAGGGTTACGAGCAGTACTTC. Its translation: CASNSEQGYEQYF.

Remarks on this clonotype: A much larger clone sits a single nucleotide away, making a read error possible. The gene calls are TRBV4-2 and TRBJ1-2; 8 nucleotides line up with TRBD1. The CDR3 has 15 residues. The ends lost 0 bases at V and 7 bases at J; junction bases unmatched: 7. Germline CDR1 LGHNA, CDR2 YNFKEQ. CDR3: CASSQERSGGAGYTF. The CDR3 DNA reads as TGTGCCAGCAGCCAAGAACGCTCAGGGGGCGCTGGCTACACCTTC.

About this clonotype itself: Compared with germline, one end of the junction differs, possibly owing to a read error. The V and J genes are TRBV15 and TRBJ2-3; 9 positions match TRBD2. The CDR3 contains 15 residues. CDR1 and CDR2 from the germline V gene are LNHNV and YYDKDF (reference sequence). The CDR3 loop is CATNRERGAGDTQYF. In DNA form, the CDR3 reads TGTGCCACCAACAGAGAGCGGGGGGCTGGAGATACGCAGTATTTT. Based on the CDR3 plus reference TRBV15 and TRBJ2-3, the full variable domain is DAMVIQNPRYQVTQFGKPVTLSCSQTLNHNVMYWYQQKSSQAPKLLFHYYDKDFNNEADTPDNFQSRRPNTSFCFLDIRSPGLGDTAMYLCATNRERGAGDTQYFGPGTRLTVL.

This clonotype has a handful of counts. The chain uses TRBV5-1 and TRBJ2-1; the D call may be TRBD1 or TRBD2 (6 bases each). This CDR3 has 15 residues. Germline-derived CDR1 and CDR2 are SGHRS and YFSETQ. V shed 9 bases and J shed 6 bases, with 22 bases lying between them. CDR3 in amino acids: CATTKGGAESNEQFF. The CDR3 DNA sequence: TGCGCCACTACCAAGGGGGGAGCTGAGAGCAATGAGCAGTTCTTC.

In nucleotides, the CDR3 is TGTGCCATCAGTGGACAGGGAAGGGTCTACGAGCAGTACTTC. Its protein product is CAISGQGRVYEQYF. The V and J genes are TRBV10-3 and TRBJ2-7; 7 nucleotides line up with TRBD1. Germline loops: CDR1 ENHRY, CDR2 SYGVKD. The CDR3 spans 14 residues. Losses at the gene ends were 4 bases for V and 3 bases for J; bases not matched to a gene: 6.

The chain has TRBV10-3 and TRBJ1-2, with D perhaps TRBD1 (5 bases). The CDR3 covers 14 residues. Trimming took 4 bases from V and 5 from J, leaving 14 bases between them. CDR1 ENHRY and CDR2 SYGVKD come from the germline V gene. The CDR3 region is CAISVQGRGYGYTF. The DNA for the CDR3 is TGTGCCATCAGTGTGCAGGGTAGAGGGTATGGCTACACCTTC.

V gene TRBV24-1 combines with J gene TRBJ2-1; D possibly matches TRBD1 or TRBD2 (5 bases each). Between the trimmed V and J ends, which lost 6 bases and 10 bases, there was a span of 12 bases. Germline loops: CDR1 KGHDR, CDR2 SFDVKD. This CDR3 has 12 amino acids. The CDR3 DNA reads as TGTGCCACCAGTTTTGGGGGAGTGGAGCAGTTCTTC. Amino acids: CATSFGGVEQFF.

J is TRBJ2-1 and V is TRBV5-8; D perhaps matches TRBD2 (6 bases). The J call is doubtful: the DNA matches TRBJ2-7 better. This CDR3 spans 16 amino acids. The germline V gene has CDR1 SGHTS and CDR2 YDEGEE. The DNA of the CDR3 is TGTGCCAGCAGTCCGGGACTTATGAGCTCCTACAATGAGCAGTACTTC. Translating it yields CASSPGLMSSYNEQYF.

The chain uses TRBV6-2 or TRBV6-3 and TRBJ2-6; no clear D gene. The length of the CDR3 is 15 residues. V dropped 6 bases and J dropped 1 base, with 10 bases sitting between them. Germline V CDR1 and CDR2: MNHEY, SVGEGT. CDR3 loop: CASRQDPSGANVLTF. DNA for the CDR3: TGTGCCAGCAGGCAAGATCCTTCTGGGGCCAACGTCCTGACTTTC.

The rearrangement joins TRBV12-3 or TRBV12-4 to TRBJ1-4, with 9 bases lining up with TRBD1. Trimming took 8 bases from V and 8 from J; bases not matched to a gene: 18. This CDR3 region has 17 residues. In DNA form, the CDR3 reads TGTGCCAGCGGTCCGGGACAGGGCGCCTCGGGGTACGAAAAACTGTTTTTT. This encodes CASGPGQGASGYEKLFF.

In this sample, this clonotype turned up once. The rearrangement uses TRBV28 and TRBJ2-7; 9 bases map to TRBD2. Matching the DNA end better, TRBJ2-5 makes the J call doubtful. The germline gives CDR1 MDHEN, CDR2 SYDVKM. CDR3 length equals 15 residues. CDR3 protein: CASSIAGAHRETQYF. The CDR3 DNA reads as TGTGCCAGCAGTATAGCGGGAGCTCACCGGGAGACCCAGTACTTC.

This clonotype has a handful of counts. The CDR3 sequence: CASGGQGNNEQFF. In nucleotides, the CDR3 is TGTGCGAGCGGGGGACAGGGTAACAATGAGCAGTTCTTC. V gene TRBV12-3 or TRBV12-4 combines with J gene TRBJ2-1; tentatively, D is TRBD1 (9 bases). This CDR3 comprises 13 residues.

There are a few counts of this clonotype. The chain has TRBV4-2 and TRBJ2-7; TRBD2 aligns across 8 bases. CDR1 and CDR2 (germline): LGHNA, YNFKEQ. The CDR3 loop spans 15 amino acids. J was trimmed by 3 bases and V by 3 bases; bases with no gene match: 7. The DNA for the CDR3 is TGTGCCAGCAGCCACCTAACCGGGACTAGCTACGAGCAGTACTTC. Amino acids: CASSHLTGTSYEQYF.

This clonotype has only a few counts. This chain connects TRBV7-9 to TRBJ1-4; D uncertain. The V end was cut by 11 bases, the J end by 2 bases, with 9 bases between. CDR1 is SEHNR, CDR2 FQNEAQ, per germline (reference sequence). The CDR3 extends over 12 amino acids. The CDR3, as DNA: TGTGCCGGAGGGCTTACTAATGAAAAACTGTTTTTT. Amino acid sequence: CAGGLTNEKLFF.

The rearrangement links TRBV5-1 to TRBJ1-4; D gene unclear. This CDR3 has 14 residues. V shed 0 bases and J shed 6 bases, with 9 bases lying between them. The germline gives CDR1 SGHRS, CDR2 YFSETQ. The CDR3, as DNA: TGCGCCAGCAGCTTGGGCGGGAGTTATGAAAAACTGTTTTTT. It translates to CASSLGGSYEKLFF.

V gene TRBV5-1 combines with J gene TRBJ2-7; weak D call: TRBD1 (6 bases). Germline V gene sequence: CDR1 SGHRS, CDR2 YFSETQ. The CDR3 contains 16 residues. Trimming removed 0 bases at V and 0 bases at J, with 13 bases between. In nucleotides, the CDR3 is TGCGCCAGCAGCTTGGGACCGGGACAAACCTCCTACGAGCAGTACTTC. Translation: CASSLGPGQTSYEQYF.

This clonotype was detected only a few times. The chain joins TRBV5-6 to TRBJ2-7; D is possibly TRBD1 (5 bases). Germline CDR1 is SGHDT and CDR2 is YYEEEE. The CDR3 is 14 amino acids. V gave up 2 bases and J gave up 4 bases, with 13 bases separating them. Here the CDR3 reads CASSFVTDRYEQYF. Written as DNA, the CDR3 is TGTGCCAGCAGCTTCGTGACAGATCGTTACGAGCAGTACTTC. Filled out from reference TRBV5-6 and TRBJ2-7, the complete variable domain reads DAGVTQSPTHLIKTRGQQVTLRCSPKSGHDTVSWYQQALGQGPQFIFQYYEEEERQRGNFPDRFSGHQFPNYSSELNVNALLLGDSALYLCASSFVTDRYEQYFGPGTRLTVT.

V gene TRBV7-9 combines with J gene TRBJ2-1; D not resolved. Looked up from germline, CDR1 is SEHNR and CDR2 is FQNEAQ (reference sequence). This CDR3 comprises 17 residues. V was trimmed by 6 bases and J by 5 bases, leaving 23 bases between them. The CDR3 region is CASRLPMGSRGHNEQFF. The CDR3 nucleotides read TGTGCCAGCAGACTCCCCATGGGAAGCCGAGGTCACAATGAGCAGTTCTTC. Supplemented by reference TRBV7-9 and TRBJ2-1, the full variable domain reads DTGVSQNPRHKITKRGQNVTFRCDPISEHNRLYWYRQTLGQGPEFLTYFQNEAQLEKSRLLSDRFSAERPKGSFSTLEIQRTEQGDSAMYLCASRLPMGSRGHNEQFFGPGTRLTVL.

This clonotype has a handful of counts. This chain links TRBV28 with TRBJ1-2; D perhaps matches TRBD1 (6 bases). The CDR3 has 15 residues. Looked up from germline, CDR1 is MDHEN and CDR2 is SYDVKM. Trimming removed 7 bases at V and 3 bases at J, with 18 bases between. CDR3 sequence reads: CASTQMGAKDYGYTF. The CDR3, as DNA: TGTGCCAGCACCCAAATGGGGGCGAAGGACTATGGCTACACCTTC.

This clonotype was recorded many times. The V and J genes are TRBV5-1 and TRBJ2-7; D ambiguous. V was shortened by 0 bases and J by 2 bases, with 9 bases between the two germline ends. Germline assignment: CDR1 SGHRS and CDR2 YFSETQ. This CDR3 has 14 amino acids. In nucleotides, the CDR3 is TGCGCCAGCAGCTTGGCAGGTCGGACCTACGAGCAGTACTTC. It codes for CASSLAGRTYEQYF.

The V call is TRBV7-6, the J call TRBJ1-5, with D maybe TRBD1 (5 bases). The germline gives CDR1 SGHVS, CDR2 FNYEAQ. Trimming left V 5 bases short and J 2 bases short, with 16 bases between. The CDR3 has 16 amino acids. The CDR3 reads CASSEYRDPGNQPQHF. The CDR3 DNA reads as TGTGCCAGCAGCGAATACCGGGACCCCGGCAATCAGCCCCAGCATTTT.

The chain links TRBV12-3 or TRBV12-4 to TRBJ1-3; 7 nucleotides agree with TRBD1. This CDR3 has 16 residues. With 6 bases clipped from V and 0 bases from J, the junction kept 8 bases outside the gene matches. The CDR3 spells CASRPRTGPSGNTIYF. The CDR3, as DNA: TGTGCCAGCAGACCTAGGACAGGTCCCTCTGGAAACACCATATATTTT.

A remark on this clonotype: One end of the junction does not line up with germline, which may come from a read error. The chain carries TRBV4-2 and TRBJ2-7; D is possibly TRBD1 or TRBD2 (6 bases each). Germline CDR1 is LGHNA and CDR2 is YNFKEQ. CDR3 length equals 16 residues. The CDR3 sequence: CASSQVKQGGSYGQYF. The DNA for the CDR3 is TGTGCCAGCAGCCAGGTCAAACAGGGAGGCTCCTACGGGCAGTACTTC.

The chain joins TRBV3-1 to TRBJ1-1; weak D call: TRBD1 (5 bases). Trimming pared 7 bases from V and 1 base from J, leaving 13 bases between. The CDR3 length is 14 residues. Germline lookup yields CDR1 LGHDT and CDR2 YNNKEL (reference sequence). For the CDR3, the DNA is TGTGCCAGCACTAGTGGGGACGGGAACACTGAAGCTTTCTTT. It specifies CASTSGDGNTEAFF.

The chain joins TRBV4-1 to TRBJ2-2, with 8 bases lining up with TRBD1. The CDR3 is 16 amino acids. CDR1 is MGHRA, CDR2 YSYEKL, per germline. V shed 1 base and J 7 bases; nucleotides not matched to a gene: 8. CDR3 in DNA: TGCGCCAGCAGCCAAGTAACAGACAGGGGTCTCGGGGAGCTGTTTTTT. This sequence encodes CASSQVTDRGLGELFF.

This rearrangement joins TRBV27 to TRBJ1-2; D perhaps matches TRBD1 (5 bases). The V gene lost 4 bases and the J gene lost 3 bases, with 18 bases spanning the gap. CDR1 MNHEY and CDR2 SMNVEV come from the germline V gene (reference sequence). The CDR3 has 16 residues. CDR3 nucleotide sequence: TGTGCCAGCAGTTCCCCGAGATTGGGGGTTCACTATGGCTACACCTTC. Residues: CASSSPRLGVHYGYTF.

This clonotype was seen many times. The chain links TRBV6-5 to TRBJ2-1, with TRBD2 matching 7 bases. Germline V gives CDR1 MNHEY, CDR2 SVGAGI. V shed 9 bases, J shed 14 bases, and the junction held 10 bases outside the gene matches. This CDR3 contains 11 residues. The CDR3, as DNA: TGTGCCAGTTATACCGGGACTACCAAGTTCTTC. As protein: CASYTGTTKFF.